This entry features one T cell receptor (beta chain) sequence. It has no known antigen specificity. Per-base qualities were not stored, and no clone one base away is much larger. The collaborating institutions used their own protocols to collect whole blood in K2EDTA tubes. For TCRbeta analysis, collaborators shipped samples as frozen whole blood, isolated PBMCs, or DNA extracted from either of those sample types. The data originate from a study of blood T cell repertoires in COVID-19 (dated by TCRdb to about 2020). For context, the study as a whole: Samples covering the acute and convalescent phases of COVID-19 were provided by collaborators in the United States, Italy and Spain. A de-identified subject ID, COVID-19 status, age in years and sex were almost always included in the sample metadata. Samples came from the ongoing ImmuneRACE study (first 160 participants) plus 1,254 subjects from 6 global collaborators. The prospective study material was composed of cDNA or gDNA derived from T cells, B-cell-depleted T cells, or PBMCs. The dataset comprised deeply sampled blood TCRbeta repertoires from subjects exposed to, actively infected with, or recovered from COVID-19. HLA class I and class II types, where available, came from metadata supplied by the sample provider rather than from assay-based typing. The repertoires were released in a freely available public database meant as a resource for research on the immune response to SARS-CoV-2. Points the paper makes about the study in general: Clinical and demographic metadata were provided uncurated, with the amount varying by source and participant.

The immunoSEQ Assay, a bias-controlled multiplex PCR, was used to amplify TCRbeta CDR3 regions from genomic DNA. The paper's data handling went like this. Within the assay, amplification of reference gene primers was used to estimate how many nucleated cells each sample contained. To quantify the absolute abundance of each unique TCRbeta CDR3 rearrangement, sequence reads were collapsed and filtered. For each sample, productive Simpson clonality was calculated as the square root of Simpson's diversity index across productive rearrangements. Drawn from immuneACCESS, this table holds only the in-frame rearrangements with V and J called that TCRdb kept. Clones are partly lost; checked studies trace under half to an unresolved V gene and leave the rest unexplained. V and J calls and clone size are given by that table; D and trimming were obtained from the DNA. Within this sample are some 64,000 clones, with around 80% of them counted one time only. The ten largest clonotypes hold 18% of the sample.

CDR1 and CDR2, looked up from the germline V gene, are SNHLY and FYNNEI. The CDR3 contains 14 residues, cysteine and phenylalanine counted. CDR3 DNA is the only sequence kept; it has 42 bases, read in frame from the first base. V ends up 4 bases short and J 2 bases short, with an unmatched junction base count of 5. This receptor chain uses TRBV2 and TRBJ2-7; 7 bases in between match TRBD1. The receptor was isolated from a man aged 60 to 75 with acute or convalescent COVID-19. The sample taken for sequencing was peripheral blood. The CDR3 loop reads CASSGQGLTYEQYF. The DNA sequence is given as TGTGCCAGCAGTGGACAGGGATTAACCTACGAGCAGTACTTC.